The rows below give T cell receptor beta chains drawn from one sample of a study of T cells in localized non-small cell lung cancer. The method was immunoSEQ multiplex PCR; TCRdb's version includes in-frame clones alone and lacks a portion of them. The data hold approximately 45,000 clones, with around 86% observed a single time. The specimen comprised peripheral blood mononuclear cells, sampled before any cancer treatment. The receptors shown here come from a man between 40 and 70 years old with stage III lung adenocarcinoma. Each CDR3 is given with its conserved first and last residue. Fields, in order: D gene, V gene, clone size, J gene, CDR3 protein, CDR3 DNA. A D gene is named only where the DNA matches it firmly. Clone size is not always given. Where it is, it says once, few, many or a class for expanded clones.

>NA|TRBV5-1|NA|TRBJ1-4
CASRLGHATNEKLFF
TGCGCCAGCAGGCTTGGACACGCAACTAATGAAAAACTGTTTTTT
>NA|TRBV11-3|NA|TRBJ2-3
CASSSAGGTQYF
TGTGCCAGCAGCTCCGCAGGTGGGACGCAGTATTTT
>NA|TRBV9|few|TRBJ2-5
CASSSRTAETQYF
TGTGCCAGCAGCTCCCGGACAGCAGAGACCCAGTACTTC
>TRBD2|TRBV11-3|once|TRBJ2-3
CASSWTSGGPGDTQYF
TGTGCCAGCAGTTGGACTAGCGGGGGGCCCGGTGATACGCAGTATTTT
>NA|TRBV5-4|NA|TRBJ2-7
CASSSTRGAGYEQYF
TGTGCCAGCAGCTCAACCCGGGGGGCTGGGTACGAGCAGTACTTC
>TRBD1|TRBV25-1|NA|TRBJ1-5
CASSPSGQGYQPQHF
TGTGCCAGCAGTCCATCGGGACAGGGGTATCAGCCCCAGCATTTT
>NA|TRBV27|NA|TRBJ2-3
CASSLTLGAYTDTQYF
TGTGCCAGCAGTTTAACTTTGGGCGCCTACACAGATACGCAGTATTTT
>NA|TRBV25-1|NA|TRBJ2-1
CASSGDRERRVDEQFF
TGTGCCAGCAGTGGAGACAGAGAACGCCGGGTTGATGAGCAGTTCTTC
>TRBD2|TRBV11-2|NA|TRBJ2-3
CASSLVKRGGTDTQYF
TGTGCCAGCAGCTTAGTCAAGCGGGGGGGCACAGATACGCAGTATTTT
>TRBD1|TRBV5-4|NA|TRBJ1-2
CASSLLGGLYGYTF
TGTGCCAGCAGCTTGCTAGGGGGCCTCTATGGCTACACCTTC
>TRBD2|TRBV11-2|NA|TRBJ2-1
CASSLFSGGANEQFF
TGTGCCAGCAGCTTGTTTAGCGGGGGGGCGAATGAGCAGTTCTTC
>NA|TRBV30|NA|TRBJ1-6
CAWSRRGSSPLHF
TGTGCCTGGAGTCGCAGGGGCAGTTCACCCCTCCACTTT
>NA|TRBV15|NA|TRBJ2-2
CATSRAIDRFQDTGELFF
TGTGCCACCAGCAGAGCAATCGACCGCTTCCAAGACACCGGGGAGCTGTTTTTT
>TRBD2|TRBV7-2|NA|TRBJ2-7
CASSPAGLAVYEQYF
TGTGCCAGCAGCCCCGCGGGACTAGCGGTCTACGAGCAGTACTTC
>NA|TRBV11-2|NA|TRBJ2-3
CASSLDGFTDTQYF
TGTGCCAGCAGCTTAGACGGTTTCACAGATACGCAGTATTTT
>NA|TRBV29-1|NA|TRBJ2-1
CSVDGLFNEQFF
TGCAGCGTTGATGGACTTTTCAATGAGCAGTTCTTC
>NA|TRBV9|NA|TRBJ2-1
CASSVVTVYNEQFF
TGTGCCAGCAGCGTAGTAACTGTTTACAATGAGCAGTTCTTC
>TRBD1|TRBV19|NA|TRBJ2-7
CASSYTGQGYEQYF
TGTGCCAGTAGTTATACGGGACAGGGTTACGAGCAGTACTTC